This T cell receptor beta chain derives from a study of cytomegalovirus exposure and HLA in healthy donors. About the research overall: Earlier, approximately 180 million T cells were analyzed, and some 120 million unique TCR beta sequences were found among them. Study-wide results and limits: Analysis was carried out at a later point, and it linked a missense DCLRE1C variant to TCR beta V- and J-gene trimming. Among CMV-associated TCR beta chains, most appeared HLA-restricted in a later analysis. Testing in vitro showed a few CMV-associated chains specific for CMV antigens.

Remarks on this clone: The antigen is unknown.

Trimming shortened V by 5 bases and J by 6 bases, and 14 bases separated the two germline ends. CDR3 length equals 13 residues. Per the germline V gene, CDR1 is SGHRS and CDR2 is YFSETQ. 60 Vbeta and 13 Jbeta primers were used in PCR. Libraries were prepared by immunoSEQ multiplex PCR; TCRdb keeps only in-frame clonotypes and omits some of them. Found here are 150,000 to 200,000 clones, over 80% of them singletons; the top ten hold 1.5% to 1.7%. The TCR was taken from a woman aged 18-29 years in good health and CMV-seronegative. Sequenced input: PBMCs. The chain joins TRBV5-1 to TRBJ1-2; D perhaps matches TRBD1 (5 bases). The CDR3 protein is CASRPSRENGYTF. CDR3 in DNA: TGCGCCAGCAGGCCGAGCAGGGAAAATGGCTACACCTTC.